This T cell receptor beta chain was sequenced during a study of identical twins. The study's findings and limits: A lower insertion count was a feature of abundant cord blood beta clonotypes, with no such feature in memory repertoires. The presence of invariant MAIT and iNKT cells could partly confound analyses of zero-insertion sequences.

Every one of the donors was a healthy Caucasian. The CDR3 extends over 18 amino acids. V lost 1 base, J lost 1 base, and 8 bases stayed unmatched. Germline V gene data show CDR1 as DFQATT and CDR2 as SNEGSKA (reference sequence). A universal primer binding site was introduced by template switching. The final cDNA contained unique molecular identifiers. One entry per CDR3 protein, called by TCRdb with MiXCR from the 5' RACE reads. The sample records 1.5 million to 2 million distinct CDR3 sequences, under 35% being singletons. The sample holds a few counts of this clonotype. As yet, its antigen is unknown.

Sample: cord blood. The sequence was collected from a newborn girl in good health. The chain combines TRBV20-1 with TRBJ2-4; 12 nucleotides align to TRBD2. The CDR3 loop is CSARVASGGAIAKNIQYF. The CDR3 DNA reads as TGCAGTGCTAGAGTTGCTAGCGGGGGGGCCATTGCCAAAAACATTCAGTACTTC.